Each of the 24 T cell receptor beta chains below was sequenced from the same sample in a study of T cells after yellow fever vaccination (dated by TCRdb to about 2019). Read against the paper, the sample's treatment or condition label means: live attenuated yellow fever vaccine strain. The method was 5' RACE. Sequencing took place on an Illumina NovaSeq 6000. TCRdb took the public reads, trimmed them with fastp at Q25, ran MiXCR for clone calling and kept in-frame beta chains. Rows are unified per CDR3 protein, each entry keeping the most common DNA and genes. Here the sample has about 340,000 distinct CDR3 sequences; around 12% occur a single time. The ten biggest clones cover 3% to 4% of the sample. The starting material was CD4+ T cells sorted from PBMCs, obtained 15 days after the yellow fever booster vaccination. The receptors derive from a man in his late teens or twenties who received the YFV17D yellow fever vaccine.

Only a few counts were recorded for this clonotype. V and J are TRBV5-6 and TRBJ1-2; D not resolved. The V and J ends lost 3 bases and 2 bases respectively, with 20 bases between them. Germline V gene data show CDR1 as SGHDT and CDR2 as YYEEEE. CDR3 length equals 17 residues. The DNA for the CDR3 is TGTGCCAGCAGCTCCCCCCACACGATCGGATCCAACTATGGCTACACCTTC. Its translation is CASSSPHTIGSNYGYTF. The variable domain in full, completed from reference TRBV5-6 and TRBJ1-2, reads DAGVTQSPTHLIKTRGQQVTLRCSPKSGHDTVSWYQQALGQGPQFIFQYYEEEERQRGNFPDRFSGHQFPNYSSELNVNALLLGDSALYLCASSSPHTIGSNYGYTFGSGTRLTVV.

This clonotype was observed a few times. The chain combines TRBV20-1 with TRBJ2-2; the match to TRBD1 covers 12 bases. From germline, CDR1 is DFQATT and CDR2 SNEGSKA (reference sequence). This CDR3 is 13 amino acids long. V gave up 6 bases and J gave up 6 bases; unmatched junction bases: 2. The CDR3 loop reads CSAGQGAPGELFF. CDR3 DNA sequence: TGCAGTGCGGGACAGGGGGCCCCCGGGGAGCTGTTTTTT.

The genes are TRBV5-5 and TRBJ1-6; D is undetermined. The germline CDR1 and CDR2 sequences are SGHKS and YYEKEE (reference sequence). This CDR3 spans 16 amino acids. V was cut by 2 bases and J by 0 bases, with 9 bases left in between. In DNA form, the CDR3 reads TGTGCCAGCAGCTTTGGTACGAGCTCCTATAATTCACCCCTCCACTTT. It encodes CASSFGTSSYNSPLHF.

This clonotype came up a few times. V is TRBV4-3 and J is TRBJ2-4; 8 bases line up with TRBD2. V trimming: 0 bases; J trimming: 10 bases; junction bases outside the gene matches: 11. Germline V gene sequence: CDR1 LGHNA, CDR2 YSLEER. The CDR3 covers 16 residues. As DNA, the CDR3 is TGCGCCAGCAGCCAAGACCCCCCGGGACTAGTATCTATTCAGTACTTC. This translates into CASSQDPPGLVSIQYF.

The chain links TRBV29-1 to TRBJ2-3; D is possibly TRBD2 (6 bases). CDR3 length equals 13 residues. The germline CDR1 and CDR2 sequences are SQVTM and ANQGSEA. Trimming left V 5 bases short and J 2 bases short, with 11 bases between. The CDR3: CSVRGGATDTQYF. Written as DNA, the CDR3 is TGCAGCGTTCGTGGCGGGGCCACAGATACGCAGTATTTT.

The sample holds a few counts of this clonotype. The chain joins TRBV5-6 to TRBJ1-2; 8 positions agree with TRBD1. The junction had 4 bases not matched to a gene; V was cut back by 0 bases and J by 6 bases. The CDR3 has 14 residues. Germline CDR1 reads SGHDT; CDR2 reads YYEEEE. CDR3 in DNA: TGTGCCAGCAGCTTGGTAGGACAGGGCCATGGCTACACCTTC. Protein: CASSLVGQGHGYTF.

This chain joins TRBV12-3 or TRBV12-4 and TRBJ2-7, with TRBD2 matching over 13 bases. CDR3 length: 16 amino acids. V dropped 5 bases and J dropped 2; count of bases not matched to a gene: 6. The CDR3 sequence: CASSLRTSGGPYEQYF. The CDR3 DNA sequence: TGTGCCAGCAGTCTCCGGACTAGCGGGGGCCCCTACGAGCAGTACTTC.

This chain joins TRBV15 and TRBJ2-1, with 7 positions matching TRBD2. The length of the CDR3 is 15 residues. The V gene end was trimmed by 3 bases and the J gene end by 4 bases; junction bases not matched to a gene: 6. Per germline, CDR1 LNHNV and CDR2 YYDKDF (reference sequence). CDR3 sequence (DNA): TGTGCCACCAGCAGGACGACTAGCTCTTACAATGAGCAGTTCTTC. Amino acids: CATSRTTSSYNEQFF.

This clonotype was seen repeatedly, ten times or more. The rearrangement uses TRBV28 and TRBJ2-1, with D perhaps being TRBD1 or TRBD2 (5 bases each). The germline V and J ends were trimmed by 6 bases and 7 bases, with 13 bases remaining between them. CDR1 is MDHEN, CDR2 SYDVKM, per germline. This CDR3 region has 13 residues. In nucleotides, the CDR3 is TGTGCCAGCAGCGTAGTTTGGGGGAATGAGCAGTTCTTC. It is translated as CASSVVWGNEQFF.

This clonotype was recorded a few times. CDR3 sequence (DNA): TGCGCCAGCAGCCAAGAAGTTGCGGGGGGTGGTTATGGCTACACCTTC. Translating gives CASSQEVAGGGYGYTF. The chain uses TRBV4-3 and TRBJ1-2; maybe TRBD1 (5 bases). Germline V gives CDR1 LGHNA, CDR2 YSLEER. This CDR3 comprises 16 residues. V was clipped by 0 bases and J by 5 bases, with 16 bases between them.

V usage is TRBV21-1 and J usage is TRBJ2-2; TRBD2 is the table's D call and was not checked against the DNA. TRBV21-1 is a pseudogene. This CDR3 comprises 19 residues. This chain's CDR3 is CASSKVELAGPANTGELFF. Written as DNA, the CDR3 is TGTGCCAGCAGCAAAGTGGAACTAGCGGGGCCCGCGAACACCGGGGAGCTGTTTTTT.

This clonotype was seen more than once but under ten times. The chain is built from TRBV7-9 and TRBJ2-7; D might be TRBD2 (7 bases). This CDR3 contains 16 residues. Trimming cost V 5 bases and J 0 bases, with 17 bases left between them. Germline V gene lookup returns CDR1 SEHNR and CDR2 FQNEAQ (reference sequence). CDR3 DNA sequence: TGTGCCAGCAGCCCCAGGGGAAGCGGGGACTCCTACGAGCAGTACTTC. This gives the protein CASSPRGSGDSYEQYF.

The rearrangement uses TRBV23-1 and TRBJ2-7; D remains unclear. TRBV23-1 is flagged as an ORF with uncertain function. CDR3 length: 16 residues. Trimming cost V 2 bases and J 3 bases, with 17 bases left between them. The CDR3 loop is CASSQSRALGLYEQYV. CDR3 sequence (DNA): TGCGCCAGCAGTCAAAGCCGGGCCCTCGGGCTCTACGAGCAGTACGTC.

This clonotype was seen a few times. The V and J genes are TRBV4-2 and TRBJ1-2; 7 bases fit TRBD1. Germline CDR1 reads LGHNA; CDR2 reads YNFKEQ. V shed 3 bases, J shed 10 bases, and the junction held 5 bases outside the gene matches. The CDR3 has 12 residues. The CDR3 here is CASSHERGPYTF. In DNA, the CDR3 is TGTGCCAGCAGCCATGAGAGGGGGCCCTACACCTTC.

This clonotype was counted a few times. The CDR3 region has the DNA TGTGCCAGCAGCGTACGGGCCCCAAAGGAGGAGACCCAGTACTTC. Its protein product is CASSVRAPKEETQYF. The chain links TRBV28 to TRBJ2-5; D is undetermined. The length of the CDR3 is 15 residues. V lost 6 bases to trimming and J lost 5 bases, with 19 bases between them. Germline CDR1 and CDR2: MDHEN and SYDVKM.

The V and J genes are TRBV7-8 and TRBJ1-5, with a weak D call TRBD1 (5 bases). Germline CDR1 reads SGHVS; CDR2 reads FQNEAQ. V was shortened by 1 base and J by 6 bases, with 13 bases between the two germline ends. The CDR3 is 15 residues long. CDR3 DNA sequence: TGTGCCAGCAGCTTAGGCCAGGGTTTGGGTCAGCCCCAGCATTTT. Its translation: CASSLGQGLGQPQHF.

The rearrangement joins TRBV18 to TRBJ1-1; 9 bases align to TRBD1. Germline assignment: CDR1 KGHSH and CDR2 LQKENI. The V gene end was trimmed by 1 base and the J gene end by 2 bases; junction bases not matched to a gene: 5. The CDR3 extends over 16 amino acids. The CDR3 loop reads CASSPLRDRVNTEAFF. CDR3 bases: TGTGCCAGCTCACCACTCCGGGACAGGGTTAACACTGAAGCTTTCTTT.

This clonotype was picked up a small number of times. The gene calls are TRBV6-2 or TRBV6-3 and TRBJ2-7; D is perhaps TRBD2 (5 bases). The CDR3 covers 13 residues. Germline CDR1 is MNHEY and CDR2 is SVGEGT. The ends were cut back, 2 bases at V and 2 bases at J, with 7 bases in the middle. The chain's CDR3 is CASSYKRAYEQYF. As DNA, the CDR3 is TGTGCCAGCAGTTACAAGAGGGCCTACGAGCAGTACTTC.

This clonotype was seen more than once but under ten times. V gene TRBV6-5 combines with J gene TRBJ2-2; D possibly corresponds to TRBD2 (6 bases). The V end lost 4 bases, the J end lost 6 bases, and 15 bases lay between the germline ends. This CDR3 spans 15 amino acids. Germline lookup yields CDR1 MNHEY and CDR2 SVGAGI. Written as DNA, the CDR3 is TGTGCCAGCAGTTTCGATCGGGGGTTGGCCGGGGAGCTGTTTTTT. This gives the protein CASSFDRGLAGELFF.

This rearrangement joins TRBV7-2 to TRBJ2-1; either TRBD1 or TRBD2 may supply D (5 bases each). Germline CDR1 is SGHTA and CDR2 is FQGNSA. The CDR3 consists of 15 residues. V was trimmed by 5 bases and J by 4 bases, leaving 15 bases between them. CDR3 sequence: CASSPGAGSYNEQFF. The DNA of the CDR3 is TGTGCCAGCAGCCCTGGGGCAGGGAGTTACAATGAGCAGTTCTTC.

The rearrangement uses TRBV29-1 and TRBJ1-2, with TRBD1 as a possible D gene (6 bases). Trimming removed 4 bases from V and 0 bases from J, with 9 bases in between. The CDR3 is 13 residues long. Germline V gene lookup returns CDR1 SQVTM and CDR2 ANQGSEA. The CDR3 sequence is CSVVDRSNYGYTF. The CDR3 region has the DNA TGCAGCGTTGTGGACAGATCTAACTATGGCTACACCTTC.

The chain couples TRBV7-8 to TRBJ1-6; D unresolved. V lost 3 bases, J lost 5 bases, and 11 bases lay in between. The CDR3 length is 15 residues. Germline assignment: CDR1 SGHVS and CDR2 FQNEAQ. This CDR3 reads CASSFSSYHNSPLHF. Written as DNA, the CDR3 is TGTGCCAGCAGCTTTAGCAGCTATCATAATTCACCCCTCCACTTT.

The chain couples TRBV5-1 to TRBJ1-6; D gene ambiguous. CDR1 is SGHRS and CDR2 is YFSETQ in the germline V gene. There are 14 residues in the CDR3. V shed 4 bases and J shed 6 bases, with 11 bases lying between them. The CDR3 sequence is CASSLTMPNSPLHF. For the CDR3, the DNA is TGCGCCAGCAGCCTGACAATGCCTAATTCACCCCTCCACTTT.

The rearrangement uses TRBV11-2 and TRBJ2-5, with 7 bases identical to TRBD2. CDR3 length equals 16 residues. Trimming took 5 bases from V and 0 from J; bases not matched to a gene: 9. CDR1 SGHAT and CDR2 FQNNGV come from the germline V gene. CDR3 coding DNA: TGTGCCAGCAGCCCACCTAGCGGTTGGTACCAAGAGACCCAGTACTTC. This translates into CASSPPSGWYQETQYF.